This TCR beta chain derives from a study of blood T cell repertoires in COVID-19 (dated by TCRdb to 2020 to 2021). As for the study more broadly: The collaborator samples originated in the United States, Italy and Spain and spanned the acute and convalescent phases of COVID-19. The prospective study material was composed of cDNA or gDNA derived from T cells, B-cell-depleted T cells, or PBMCs. Subjects who had been exposed to COVID-19, were actively infected with it, or had recovered from it provided the deeply sampled blood TCRbeta repertoires that made up the dataset. A freely available public database, intended as a resource for researchers studying the immune response to SARS-CoV-2, is where the repertoires were released. Samples came from the ongoing ImmuneRACE study (first 160 participants) plus 1,254 subjects from 6 global collaborators. Nearly every sample came with metadata listing a de-identified subject ID, COVID-19 status, age in years and sex. Where available, HLA class I and class II types were taken from metadata supplied by the sample provider and were not determined by assay-based typing. Points the paper makes about the study in general: The amount of clinical and demographic metadata varied by source and participant and was provided uncurated.

Remarks on this clone: The target of this receptor is not known. Base qualities were left out, and no much larger clone turns up one base away.

Counted from cysteine to phenylalanine, this CDR3 has 17 amino acids. Kept here is only the CDR3 DNA, which spans 51 bases and is read in frame from base 1. Compared with germline, V lacks 4 bases and J lacks 0 bases; bases without a gene match: 7. The germline V gene sets CDR1 to LGHNT and CDR2 to FRNRAP. TCRbeta CDR3 regions were amplified from genomic DNA using the immunoSEQ Assay, a bias-controlled multiplex PCR. The study's own analysis went as follows. Nucleated cell counts per sample were estimated from amplification of reference gene primers within the assay. To quantify the absolute abundance of each unique TCRbeta CDR3 rearrangement, sequence reads were collapsed and filtered. For each sample, productive Simpson clonality was calculated by taking the square root of Simpson's diversity index across productive rearrangements. The table was pulled from immuneACCESS by TCRdb, which kept in-frame rearrangements only. Such tables lose some clones; where checked, under half of the loss comes from unresolved V genes, and the rest has no known cause. V, J and clone size reflect that table, while D and trimming were determined from the DNA. This sample comprises a few hundred thousand clones, approximately 86% of them detected only once. Together, the top ten hold around 10% of the sample.

Samples from volunteer blood donors who had recovered from COVID-19 were contributed by a second Seattle source. Whole blood was collected in K2EDTA tubes by collaborating institutions according to the institutions' own protocols. For TCRbeta analysis, collaborators shipped samples in one of three forms: frozen whole blood, isolated PBMCs, or DNA extracted from either of those sample types. This receptor was obtained from a man aged 40-55 years who had recovered from COVID-19. Rearrangement joined TRBV12-5 to TRBJ2-2, with 8 bases matching TRBD1. Sequenced sample: peripheral blood. The DNA sequence reads TGTGCTAGTGGTTGGGAAAGGACAGGGACGAACACCGGGGAGCTGTTTTTT. This yields the protein CASGWERTGTNTGELFF.